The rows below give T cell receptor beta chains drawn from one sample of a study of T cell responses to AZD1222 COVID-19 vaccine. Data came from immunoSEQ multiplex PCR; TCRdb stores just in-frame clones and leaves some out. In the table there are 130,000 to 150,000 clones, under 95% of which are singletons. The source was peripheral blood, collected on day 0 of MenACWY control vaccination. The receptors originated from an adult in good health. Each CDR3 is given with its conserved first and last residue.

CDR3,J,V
CASKEGYDTEAFF,TRBJ1-1,TRBV6-4
CASSQGRYTTNEKLFF,TRBJ1-4,TRBV4-1
CASSYDRGLEQYF,TRBJ2-7,TRBV2
CASTQTGSQPQHF,TRBJ1-5,TRBV6-5
CASSPGGMGTLFTDTQYF,TRBJ2-3,TRBV11-2
CAIRGTASSYNSPLHF,TRBJ1-6,TRBV10-3
CASSVAWGDTQYF,TRBJ2-3,TRBV9
CASNPGTERAGAFF,TRBJ1-1,TRBV19
CASSLEDRGLNTEAFF,TRBJ1-1,TRBV7-6
CASSPGPYYGYTF,TRBJ1-2,TRBV10-1
CASSLTGWPNEKLFF,TRBJ1-4,TRBV5-5
CAISDLMTGGVGAFF,TRBJ1-1,TRBV10-3
CASRKAGGTDTQYF,TRBJ2-3,TRBV3-1/TRBV3-2
CASSAGTGETEAFF,TRBJ1-1,TRBV5-1
CASSPPHRGNEQFF,TRBJ2-1,TRBV28
CASSLFRAYGYTF,TRBJ1-2,TRBV28
CASSLSDFTGEKLFF,TRBJ1-4,TRBV3-1/TRBV3-2
CASSLGGGNQPQHF,TRBJ1-5,TRBV21-1
CSASPAGGHYEQYF,TRBJ2-7,TRBV20-1
CASSLTGFFNRAF,TRBJ1-2,TRBV5-5
CASSITGGLNEQFF,TRBJ2-1,TRBV19
CASSLGNTEAFF,TRBJ1-1,TRBV28
CASSESIVRQSNQPQHF,TRBJ1-5,TRBV2
CATSRDRGGSSYEQYF,TRBJ2-7,TRBV15
CASSIDRGVWTPQHF,TRBJ1-5,TRBV19
CASSPGGNEQFF,TRBJ2-1,TRBV9